This is a list of T cell receptor beta chains from one sample in a study of Ad26.COV2.S vaccination and SARS-CoV-2 variants. The data were produced by immunoSEQ multiplex PCR, yet TCRdb's version contains in-frame clones alone and is incomplete. The sample yields roughly 320,000 clones, around 84% seen once. The source material was peripheral blood, sampled in a trial of Ad26.COV2.S vaccine versus placebo. The receptors were gathered from a person aged 18-60 years who received the Ad26.COV2.S COVID-19 vaccine or a placebo. The CDR3 runs from the conserved cysteine through the conserved F or W. A D gene is named only where the DNA matches it firmly. Clone size is given for some rows only: seen once, a few or many times, or a class if the clone is expanded.

V	size	J	D	CDR3	DNA
TRBV28	.	TRBJ1-2	.	CASSLEGRGYGYTF	TGTGCCAGCAGTTTGGAGGGAAGGGGCTATGGCTACACCTTC
TRBV6-6	.	TRBJ1-6	TRBD1	CASTPPGQGSPLHF	TGTGCCAGCACCCCTCCGGGACAGGGGTCACCCCTCCACTTT
TRBV5-1	.	TRBJ2-2	.	CASSLDAQGSNTGELFF	TGCGCCAGCAGCTTGGATGCACAGGGATCGAACACCGGGGAGCTGTTTTTT
TRBV2	.	TRBJ1-2	.	CASSYDSYGYTF	TGTGCCAGCAGTTACGACAGCTATGGCTACACCTTC
TRBV30	.	TRBJ1-1	.	CAWRDRPLNTEAFF	TGTGCCTGGAGGGATAGACCGCTGAACACTGAAGCTTTCTTT
TRBV3-1/TRBV3-2	.	TRBJ2-7	TRBD1	CASSLRDRGSEQYF	TGTGCCAGCAGCCTTCGGGACAGGGGAAGTGAGCAGTACTTC
TRBV6-6	.	TRBJ1-3	.	CASTKDGRGVYTIYF	TGTGCCAGCACCAAGGACGGGCGTGGGGTGTACACCATATATTTT
TRBV9	few	TRBJ1-2	.	CASSETANYGYTF	TGTGCCAGCAGCGAGACAGCTAACTATGGCTACACCTTC
TRBV11-3	.	TRBJ2-1	.	CASSFGTNEQFF	TGTGCCAGCAGCTTCGGCACCAATGAGCAGTTCTTC
TRBV5-4	few	TRBJ1-2	TRBD1	CASSLSAGQDNYGYTF	TGTGCCAGCAGCTTGTCTGCGGGACAGGACAACTATGGCTACACCTTC
TRBV5-8	.	TRBJ2-7	TRBD1	CASSPDRDHEQYF	TGTGCCAGCAGCCCCGACAGGGACCACGAGCAGTACTTC
TRBV29-1	.	TRBJ2-3	.	CSVENTQYF	TGCAGCGTTGAGAATACGCAGTATTTT
TRBV6-2/TRBV6-3	.	TRBJ1-4	.	CASSYEGEKLFF	TGTGCCAGCAGTTATGAAGGAGAAAAACTGTTTTTT
TRBV4-2	.	TRBJ1-5	.	CASSQDSNQPQHF	TGTGCCAGCAGCCAAGATAGCAATCAGCCCCAGCATTTT
TRBV27	.	TRBJ2-3	.	CASSLLSGEYGSGDTQYF	TGTGCCAGCAGTTTATTGTCGGGGGAGTATGGTTCGGGAGATACGCAGTATTTT
TRBV10-3	.	TRBJ2-4	.	CAISEGPGGRKNIQYF	TGTGCCATCAGTGAGGGCCCGGGCGGGCGCAAAAACATTCAGTACTTC
TRBV6-5	.	TRBJ2-7	TRBD2	CASRGLAGEHEQYF	TGTGCCAGCAGGGGACTAGCGGGGGAACACGAGCAGTACTTC
TRBV29-1	once	TRBJ1-2	TRBD1	CSVGQVDSGYTF	TGCAGCGTGGGACAGGTTGACTCTGGCTACACCTTC
TRBV29-1	.	TRBJ1-2	.	CSVEDPAGNYGYTF	TGCAGCGTTGAAGATCCGGCAGGGAACTATGGCTACACCTTC
TRBV6-5	.	TRBJ1-2	.	CASSTTRGDYGYTF	TGTGCCAGCAGTACGACCCGGGGCGACTATGGCTACACCTTC
TRBV30	.	TRBJ1-1	.	CAWRGAKTEAFF	TGTGCCTGGCGGGGGGCGAAAACTGAAGCTTTCTTT
TRBV19	.	TRBJ1-5	TRBD1	CASSIQGTGPGPQHF	TGTGCCAGTAGTATACAGGGGACAGGTCCAGGGCCCCAGCATTTT
TRBV5-4	.	TRBJ2-7	TRBD2	CASSLGPLAGGSYEQYF	TGTGCCAGCAGCTTGGGACCTCTAGCGGGGGGGTCCTACGAGCAGTACTTC
TRBV7-2	few	TRBJ1-2	TRBD1	CASSLGTEYYGYTF	TGTGCCAGCAGCTTGGGGACAGAATACTATGGCTACACCTTC
TRBV15	.	TRBJ2-1	.	CATSRDVGTPQFF	TGTGCCACCAGCAGAGATGTCGGGACTCCGCAGTTCTTC
TRBV7-2	.	TRBJ1-2	.	CASSPGRGISYGYTF	TGTGCCAGCAGCCCTGGGAGGGGGATAAGCTATGGCTACACCTTC
TRBV4-1	.	TRBJ1-2	.	CASSGYRAGVLNYGYTF	TGCGCCAGCAGCGGCTACCGGGCAGGGGTTCTTAACTATGGCTACACCTTC
TRBV7-9	.	TRBJ2-1	.	CASSLVENEQFF	TGTGCCAGCAGCTTGGTCGAAAATGAGCAGTTCTTC
TRBV4-3	.	TRBJ1-5	TRBD1	CASSQDLIGGRQPQHF	TGCGCCAGCAGCCAAGATCTTATAGGGGGCAGACAGCCCCAGCATTTT
TRBV30	.	TRBJ1-1	TRBD1	CAWSVGRTGGYTEAFF	TGTGCCTGGAGTGTAGGTAGGACAGGGGGGTACACTGAAGCTTTCTTT
TRBV12-1	.	TRBJ2-7	.	CASSFDGWGPPQLYYEQYF	TGTGCCAGCAGCTTTGATGGGTGGGGACCACCGCAACTTTACTACGAGCAGTACTTC
TRBV7-2	.	TRBJ1-1	.	CASSSYYINTEAFF	TGTGCCAGCAGCTCCTACTACATTAACACTGAAGCTTTCTTT
TRBV10-3	once	TRBJ1-4	.	CATRREGNEKLFF	TGTGCCACCAGGCGGGAAGGTAATGAAAAACTGTTTTTT
TRBV2	.	TRBJ2-3	.	CASSEFLRVKGDTQYF	TGTGCCAGCAGTGAATTTTTGCGGGTGAAGGGAGATACGCAGTATTTT
TRBV18	.	TRBJ2-1	.	CASSPQRGSPYNEQFF	TGTGCCAGCTCACCACAGAGAGGTAGCCCCTACAATGAGCAGTTCTTC
TRBV18	.	TRBJ2-1	.	CASSQLLGSYNEQFF	TGTGCCAGCTCACAACTTTTAGGTTCCTACAATGAGCAGTTCTTC
TRBV11-2	.	TRBJ1-5	.	CASSLDGRGGQPQHF	TGTGCCAGCAGCTTAGATGGCAGGGGAGGTCAGCCCCAGCATTTT
TRBV5-4	.	TRBJ1-2	.	CASSSAGVSRNYGYTF	TGTGCCAGCAGCTCCGCGGGGGTTTCAAGGAACTATGGCTACACCTTC
TRBV7-9	once	TRBJ1-1	.	CASSPLSTEAFF	TGTGCCAGCAGCCCCCTTTCCACTGAAGCTTTCTTT
TRBV7-9	.	TRBJ1-1	.	CASSLIKGTDNTEAFF	TGTGCCAGCAGCTTAATAAAAGGGACCGACAACACTGAAGCTTTCTTT
TRBV5-1	.	TRBJ1-1	.	CASSSTGARGTEAFF	TGCGCCAGCAGCTCCACTGGGGCGCGCGGCACTGAAGCTTTCTTT
TRBV9	.	TRBJ1-3	TRBD1	CASSKGQGQGGNTIYF	TGTGCCAGCAGCAAAGGACAGGGGCAAGGGGGAAACACCATATATTTT
TRBV6-5	.	TRBJ1-5	.	CASSLSYSNQPQHF	TGTGCCAGCAGTCTGTCATATAGCAATCAGCCCCAGCATTTT
TRBV5-4	.	TRBJ2-7	.	CASSLNGQFYDEQYF	TGTGCCAGCAGCTTAAACGGACAGTTCTACGACGAGCAGTACTTC
TRBV12-5	.	TRBJ2-3	.	CASGLRITDTQYF	TGTGCTAGTGGTTTGAGAATCACAGATACGCAGTATTTT
TRBV6-5	.	TRBJ1-3	TRBD1	CASSPSGTGGNTIYF	TGTGCCAGCAGTCCCTCGGGGACAGGGGGAAACACCATATATTTT
TRBV5-8	.	TRBJ2-1	TRBD2	CASNEGGGANNEQFF	TGTGCCAGCAACGAGGGCGGGGGTGCAAACAATGAGCAGTTCTTC
TRBV1	.	TRBJ1-1	.	CTSSQEGVGPRTEAFF	TGCACCAGCAGCCAAGAGGGAGTAGGACCTAGGACTGAAGCTTTCTTT
TRBV5-1	once	TRBJ2-1	.	CASSLAPRYNEQFF	TGCGCCAGCAGCCTTGCCCCCAGGTACAATGAGCAGTTCTTC
TRBV29-1	.	TRBJ2-7	.	CSVGGADEQYF	TGCAGCGTTGGTGGGGCGGACGAGCAGTACTTC
TRBV6-5	.	TRBJ1-1	.	CASSIGSRNTEAFF	TGTGCCAGCAGCATAGGGAGCAGGAACACTGAAGCTTTCTTT
TRBV12-3/TRBV12-4	.	TRBJ1-6	.	CASTNTYNSPLHF	TGTGCCAGCACCAATACCTATAATTCACCCCTCCACTTT
TRBV6-1	.	TRBJ2-2	TRBD2	CASSEEAGGTGELFF	TGTGCCAGCAGTGAAGAGGCGGGGGGCACCGGGGAGCTGTTTTTT
TRBV15	once	TRBJ2-5	.	CATSRAPSETQYF	TGTGCCACCAGCAGAGCCCCTTCGGAGACCCAGTACTTC
TRBV11-2	.	TRBJ2-3	.	CASSFTTTDTQYF	TGTGCCAGCAGCTTTACCACCACAGATACGCAGTATTTT
TRBV7-2	few	TRBJ1-2	.	CASSLGLDYGYTF	TGTGCCAGCAGCTTAGGGTTGGACTATGGCTACACCTTC
TRBV20-1	.	TRBJ1-1	.	CSASEETEAFF	TGCAGTGCTAGTGAGGAGACTGAAGCTTTCTTT
TRBV5-1	.	TRBJ2-3	TRBD2	CASSLDPGGSTDTQYF	TGCGCCAGCAGCTTGGATCCGGGGGGGAGCACAGATACGCAGTATTTT
TRBV4-2	.	TRBJ2-3	TRBD2	CASSQLAGSTDTQYF	TGTGCCAGCAGCCAACTAGCGGGTAGTACAGATACGCAGTATTTT
TRBV30	.	TRBJ1-2	.	CAWSVYSLGYTF	TGTGCCTGGAGTGTATATTCCCTGGGCTACACCTTC